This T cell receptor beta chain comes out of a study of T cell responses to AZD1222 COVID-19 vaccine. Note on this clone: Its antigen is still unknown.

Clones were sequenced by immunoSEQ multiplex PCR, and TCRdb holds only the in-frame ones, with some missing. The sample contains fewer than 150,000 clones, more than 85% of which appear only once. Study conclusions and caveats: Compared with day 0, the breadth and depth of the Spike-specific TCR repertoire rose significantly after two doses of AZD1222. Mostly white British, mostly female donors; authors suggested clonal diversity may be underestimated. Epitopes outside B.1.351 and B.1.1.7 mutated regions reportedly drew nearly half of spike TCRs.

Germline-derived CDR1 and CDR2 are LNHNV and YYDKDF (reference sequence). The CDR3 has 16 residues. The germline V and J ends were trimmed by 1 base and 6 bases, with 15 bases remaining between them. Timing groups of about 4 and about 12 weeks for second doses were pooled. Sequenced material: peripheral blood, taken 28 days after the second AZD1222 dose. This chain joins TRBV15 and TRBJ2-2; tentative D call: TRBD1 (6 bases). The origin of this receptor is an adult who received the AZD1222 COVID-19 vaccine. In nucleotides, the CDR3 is TGTGCCACCAGCAGAGTTTCCGGTGGGGGCCCCGGGGAGCTGTTTTTT. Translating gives CATSRVSGGGPGELFF. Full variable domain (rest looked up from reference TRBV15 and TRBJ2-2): DAMVIQNPRYQVTQFGKPVTLSCSQTLNHNVMYWYQQKSSQAPKLLFHYYDKDFNNEADTPDNFQSRRPNTSFCFLDIRSPGLGDTAMYLCATSRVSGGGPGELFFGEGSRLTVL.